The T cell receptor (beta chain) under discussion was sequenced for a study of blood T cells in healthy people across ages. A second about 6 to 11 cycle PCR used barcoded and J-beta primers. Via MiXCR, TCRdb re-called the 5' RACE reads, giving one row per CDR3 protein. The sample holds nearly 800,000 distinct CDR3 sequences, 25% seen once. The CDR3 totals 14 residues. The V gene's germline CDR1 is SGHTA and CDR2 FQGNSA. Trimming removed 5 bases at V and 1 base at J, with 11 bases between. These data also formed part of another study, on T cells of mothers and their children.

The chain employs TRBV7-2 and TRBJ1-1; tentative D call: TRBD1 (5 bases). This receptor was taken from a boy between 10 and 17 years old in good health. Sequencing used blood. In nucleotides, the CDR3 is TGTGCCAGCAGCCCGATGACAGCGAACACTGAAGCTTTCTTT. This codes for CASSPMTANTEAFF.